The sequence of this T cell receptor beta chain was determined in a study of blood T cell repertoires in COVID-19. Study as a whole: The United States, Italy and Spain supplied acute and convalescent COVID-19 samples. T cells, B-cell-depleted T cells, or PBMCs provided the cDNA or gDNA that served as material.

Original analysis: The authors estimated nucleated cell counts from reference gene primer amplification. TCRdb's table, derived via immunoSEQ multiplex PCR, lists solely in-frame clones and lacks some. V and J calls and clone size are given by that table; D and trimming were obtained from the DNA. The profile shows about 180,000 clones, 86% of them singletons. Looked up from germline, CDR1 is LGHDT and CDR2 is YNNKEL (reference sequence). This CDR3 is built from 15 residues. V was shortened by 1 base and J by 9 bases, with 13 bases between the two germline ends. This sequence joins TRBV3-1 (or the pseudogene TRBV3-2) and TRBJ1-6, with a tentative D call TRBD1 (6 bases). The TCR comes from a woman in her twenties or thirties with active or convalescent COVID-19. Sequenced: peripheral blood. DNA of the CDR3: TGTGCCAGCAGCCAAGGAGGGGGAAATGGTTCACCCCTCCACTTT. Its translation is CASSQGGGNGSPLHF.